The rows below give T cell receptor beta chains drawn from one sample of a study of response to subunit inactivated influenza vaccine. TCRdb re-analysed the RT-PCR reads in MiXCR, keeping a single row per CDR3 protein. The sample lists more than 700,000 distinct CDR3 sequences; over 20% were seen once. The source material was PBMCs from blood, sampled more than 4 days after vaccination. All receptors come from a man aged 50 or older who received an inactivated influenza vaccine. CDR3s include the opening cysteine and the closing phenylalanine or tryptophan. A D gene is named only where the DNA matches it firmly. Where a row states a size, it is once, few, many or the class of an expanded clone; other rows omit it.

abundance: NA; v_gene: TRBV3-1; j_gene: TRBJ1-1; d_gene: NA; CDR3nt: TGTGCCAGCAGCCAGTCGACCGTGAACACTGAAGCTTTCTTT; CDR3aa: CASSQSTVNTEAFF
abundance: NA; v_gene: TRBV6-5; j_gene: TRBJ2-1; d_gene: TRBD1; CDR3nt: TGTGCCAGCAGTAAGTCGACAGGGGTAAACAATGAGCAGTTCTTC; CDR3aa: CASSKSTGVNNEQFF
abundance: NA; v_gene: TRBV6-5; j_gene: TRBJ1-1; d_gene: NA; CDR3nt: TGTGCCAGCAGTTTCCTAGGGGGGGCTGTCCCTGAAGCTTTCTTT; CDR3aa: CASSFLGGAVPEAFF
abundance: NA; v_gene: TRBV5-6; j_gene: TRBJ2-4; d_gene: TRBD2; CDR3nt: TGTGCCAGCAGCACCGGGACTAGCGGGAGTAAAGGCAAAAACATTCAGTACTTC; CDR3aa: CASSTGTSGSKGKNIQYF
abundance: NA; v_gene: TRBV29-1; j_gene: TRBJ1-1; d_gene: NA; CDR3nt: TGCAGCGTTGACGAACGGAAGAACACTGAAGCTTTCTTT; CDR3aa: CSVDERKNTEAFF
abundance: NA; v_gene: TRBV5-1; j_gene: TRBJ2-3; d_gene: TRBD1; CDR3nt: TGCGCCAGCAGGCGCGACGCGACAGGGAGCGGTACGCAGTATTTT; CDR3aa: CASRRDATGSGTQYF
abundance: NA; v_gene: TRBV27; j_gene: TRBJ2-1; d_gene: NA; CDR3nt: TGTGCCAGCAGTTTACTGGGCCTCAGCTCCTACAATGAGCAGTTCTTC; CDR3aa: CASSLLGLSSYNEQFF
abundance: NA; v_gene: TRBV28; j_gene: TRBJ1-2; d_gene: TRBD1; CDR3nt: TGTGCCAGCATTCTACAGGGGGCAAACGGCTATGGCTACACCTTC; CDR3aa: CASILQGANGYGYTF
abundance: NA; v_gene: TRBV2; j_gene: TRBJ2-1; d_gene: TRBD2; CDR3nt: TGTGCCAGCAAAGCCTCCCTAGCGGGGTACAATGAGCAGTTCTTC; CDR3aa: CASKASLAGYNEQFF
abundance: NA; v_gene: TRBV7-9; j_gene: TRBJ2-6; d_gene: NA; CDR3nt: TGTGCCAGCAGCTTGCCGGGTCAGGGGGCCAACGTCCTGACTTTC; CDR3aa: CASSLPGQGANVLTF
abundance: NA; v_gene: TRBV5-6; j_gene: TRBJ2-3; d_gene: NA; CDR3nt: TGTGCCAGCAGCCGCGGATGGCGGCCAGATACGCAGTATTTT; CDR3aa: CASSRGWRPDTQYF
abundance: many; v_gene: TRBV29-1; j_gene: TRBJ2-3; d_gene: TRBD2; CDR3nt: TGCAGCGTGACGCGTAGTAGCGGGAGGGCCCAAGATACGCAGTATTTT; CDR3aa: CSVTRSSGRAQDTQYF
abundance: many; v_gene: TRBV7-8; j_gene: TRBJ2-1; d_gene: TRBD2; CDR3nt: TGTGCCAGCAGCGCCCCTGGGGGACTAGCGGGAGGGGAGCAGTTCTTC; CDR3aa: CASSAPGGLAGGEQFF
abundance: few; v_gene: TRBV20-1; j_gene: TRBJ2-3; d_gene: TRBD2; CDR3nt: TGCAGTGCCCGAGCGCTAACCGTAGCGGGAGGAGTAGATACGCAGTATTTT; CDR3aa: CSARALTVAGGVDTQYF
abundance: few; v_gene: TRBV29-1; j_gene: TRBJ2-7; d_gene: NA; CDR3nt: TGCAGCGTTGGTATCAGGGGCTACGAGCAGTACTTC; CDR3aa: CSVGIRGYEQYF
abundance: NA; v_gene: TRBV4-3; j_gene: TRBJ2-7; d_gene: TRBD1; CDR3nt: TGCGCCAGCAGCCAATTTCGAGGGACAGAAACCTCCTACGAGCAGTACTTC; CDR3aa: CASSQFRGTETSYEQYF
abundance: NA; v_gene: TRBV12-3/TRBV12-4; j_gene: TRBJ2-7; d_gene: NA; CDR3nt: TGTGCCAGCAGTTTCCCGGACAGAACGAGCGAGCAGTACTTC; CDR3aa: CASSFPDRTSEQYF
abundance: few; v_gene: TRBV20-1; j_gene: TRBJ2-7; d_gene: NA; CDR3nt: TGCAGTGCTATCGATGCCCTGCACGACGAGCAGTACTTC; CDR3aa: CSAIDALHDEQYF
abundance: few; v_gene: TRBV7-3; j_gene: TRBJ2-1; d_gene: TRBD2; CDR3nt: TGTGCCAGCAGCGAGGCTGCTAGCGGGTACAATGAGCAGTTCTTC; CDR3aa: CASSEAASGYNEQFF
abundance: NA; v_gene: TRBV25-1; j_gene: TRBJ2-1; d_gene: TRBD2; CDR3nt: TGTGCCAGCAGTGCAGCGGGGTATTACAATGAGCAGTTCTTC; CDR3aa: CASSAAGYYNEQFF
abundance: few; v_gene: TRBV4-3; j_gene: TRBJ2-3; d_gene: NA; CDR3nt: TGCGCCAGCAGCCAAGAAATGACAGATACGCAGTATTTT; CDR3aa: CASSQEMTDTQYF
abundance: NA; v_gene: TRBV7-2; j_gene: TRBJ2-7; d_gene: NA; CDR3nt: TGTGCCAGCAGCTTAGCGCCAGTCTACGAGCAGTACTTC; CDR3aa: CASSLAPVYEQYF
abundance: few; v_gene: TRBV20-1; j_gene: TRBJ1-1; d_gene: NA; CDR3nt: TGCAGTGCTAGAGATTTTGGGGCGCAGACTGAAGCTTTCTTT; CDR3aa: CSARDFGAQTEAFF
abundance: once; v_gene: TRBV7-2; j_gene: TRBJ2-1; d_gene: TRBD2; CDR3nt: TGTGCCAGCAGCCGCCTAGCGGGAGGTTTGGATGAGCAGTTCTTC; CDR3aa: CASSRLAGGLDEQFF
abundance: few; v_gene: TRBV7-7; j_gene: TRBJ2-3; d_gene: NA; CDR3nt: TGTGCTAGCAGCTTATCTGGGTATGGGATGGATACGCAGTATTTT; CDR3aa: CASSLSGYGMDTQYF
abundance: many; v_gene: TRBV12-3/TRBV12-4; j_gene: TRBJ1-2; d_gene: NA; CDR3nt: TGTGCCAGCAGCCAGCGGGGGGCACATGGCTACACCTTC; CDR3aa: CASSQRGAHGYTF
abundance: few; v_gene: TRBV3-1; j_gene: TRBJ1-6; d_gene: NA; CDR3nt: TGTGCCAGCAGCCAAGAGTTCGCACCGCATTCACCCCTCCACTTT; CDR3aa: CASSQEFAPHSPLHF
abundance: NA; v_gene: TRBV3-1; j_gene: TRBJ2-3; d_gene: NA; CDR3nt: TGTGCCAGCAGCCAAGATCGTGGGGGATGGGGCACAGATACGCAGTATTTT; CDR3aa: CASSQDRGGWGTDTQYF
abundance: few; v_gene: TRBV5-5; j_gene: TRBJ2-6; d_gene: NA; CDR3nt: TGTGCCAGCAGCTTGGTGAGCTCCGGGGCCAACGTCCTGACTTTC; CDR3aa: CASSLVSSGANVLTF
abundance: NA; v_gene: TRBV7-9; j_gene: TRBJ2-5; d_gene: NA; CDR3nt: TGTGCCAGCAGCTTAGAGGACACGGTGTTAGAGACCCAGTACTTC; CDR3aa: CASSLEDTVLETQYF
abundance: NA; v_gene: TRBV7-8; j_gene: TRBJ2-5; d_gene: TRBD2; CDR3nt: TGTGCCAGCAACCGGGGACTAGCCGCGGAGACCCAGTACTTC; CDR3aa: CASNRGLAAETQYF
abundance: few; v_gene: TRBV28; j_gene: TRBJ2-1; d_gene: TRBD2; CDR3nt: TGTGCCAGCAGTTTTAGTTGGCTAGCGGGACGCAATGAGCAGTTCTTC; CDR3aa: CASSFSWLAGRNEQFF
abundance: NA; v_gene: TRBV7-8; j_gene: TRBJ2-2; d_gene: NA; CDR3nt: TGTGCCAGCAGCTTAGCCCAGTCCTTCGGGACCGGGGAGCTGTTTTTT; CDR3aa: CASSLAQSFGTGELFF
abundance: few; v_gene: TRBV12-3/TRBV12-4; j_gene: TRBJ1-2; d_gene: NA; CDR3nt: TGTGCCAGCAGTTTAGGGCCCAGGACCAACTATGGCTACACCTTC; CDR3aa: CASSLGPRTNYGYTF
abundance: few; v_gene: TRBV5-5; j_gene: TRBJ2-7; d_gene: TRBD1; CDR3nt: TGTGCCAGCAGCTCCAAACAACCGGGACAGGGATACTACGAGCAGTACTTC; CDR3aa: CASSSKQPGQGYYEQYF
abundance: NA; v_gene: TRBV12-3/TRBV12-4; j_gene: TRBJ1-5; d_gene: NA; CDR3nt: TGTGCCAGCAGTACTCAACAGGGAAATAGCAATCAGCCCCAGCATTTT; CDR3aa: CASSTQQGNSNQPQHF
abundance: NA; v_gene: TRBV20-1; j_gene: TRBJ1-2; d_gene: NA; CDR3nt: TGCAGTGCTAGAGATACGGCCTTCCACCTAAACTATGGCTACACCTTC; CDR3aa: CSARDTAFHLNYGYTF